Sequencing of this TCR beta chain was carried out in a study of tumor T cells in aggressive B-cell lymphoma (dated by TCRdb to 2016 to 2017). The method behind the library was the immunoSEQ multiplex PCR assay. The source is immuneACCESS, and TCRdb retained only in-frame sequences with V and J called. Part of the clones is not carried over; for the studies checked, unresolved V genes explain less than half of this, and the remainder is unexplained. The sample table records under 4,500 clones; just over 85% of these occur just once. The ten top clones hold about 3.8% of the sample. From a lookup of the germline V gene (reference sequence), CDR1 and CDR2 are GTSNPN and SVGIG. Trimming takes 4 bases off V and 9 bases off J; junction bases not matched to a gene: 11. Including cysteine and phenylalanine, the CDR3 has 13 amino acids. Only the CDR3 region is kept as DNA, spanning 39 bases read in frame from base 1.

As regards this clone: No cognate antigen has been identified for it. The input lacks base qualities; no much larger clone sits a single base away.

Sequencing input: tumor tissue. The chain uses TRBV30 and TRBJ2-7; 8 of the junction bases match TRBD1. The clonotype originates from an adult with diffuse large B cell lymphoma. At the DNA level, the sequence is TGTGCCTGGAAGCCGACAGGGGCCTCACGGCAGTACTTC. It is translated as CAWKPTGASRQYF.